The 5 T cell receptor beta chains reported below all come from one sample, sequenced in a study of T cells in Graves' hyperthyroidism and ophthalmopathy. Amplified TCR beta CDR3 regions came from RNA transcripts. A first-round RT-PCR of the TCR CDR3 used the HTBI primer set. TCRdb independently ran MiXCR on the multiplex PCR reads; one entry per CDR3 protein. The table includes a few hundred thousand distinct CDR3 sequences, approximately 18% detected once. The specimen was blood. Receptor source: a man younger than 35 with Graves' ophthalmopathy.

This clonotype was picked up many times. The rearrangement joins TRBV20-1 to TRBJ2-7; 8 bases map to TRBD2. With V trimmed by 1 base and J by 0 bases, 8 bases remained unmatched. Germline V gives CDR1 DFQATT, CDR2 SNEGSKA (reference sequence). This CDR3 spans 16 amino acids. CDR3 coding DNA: TGCAGTGCTAGAGTGTTTGATAGCGGGGTCTCCTACGAGCAGTACTTC. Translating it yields CSARVFDSGVSYEQYF.

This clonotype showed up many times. The CDR3 nucleotides read TGTGCCAGCCAAACTTGGACAGGGGATGGCTACACCTTC. It encodes CASQTWTGDGYTF. The rearrangement uses TRBV2 and TRBJ1-2, with 9 bases fitting TRBD1. Germline V lookup: CDR1 SNHLY, CDR2 FYNNEI. The length of the CDR3 is 13 residues. The junction had 7 bases not matched to a gene; V was cut back by 8 bases and J by 6 bases.

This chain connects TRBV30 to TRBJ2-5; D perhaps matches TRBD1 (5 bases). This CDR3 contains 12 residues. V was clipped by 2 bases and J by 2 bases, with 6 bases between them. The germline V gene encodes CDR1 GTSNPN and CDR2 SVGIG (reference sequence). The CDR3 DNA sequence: TGTGCCTGGAGTCCAGGGCAAGAGACCCAGTACTTC. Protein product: CAWSPGQETQYF.

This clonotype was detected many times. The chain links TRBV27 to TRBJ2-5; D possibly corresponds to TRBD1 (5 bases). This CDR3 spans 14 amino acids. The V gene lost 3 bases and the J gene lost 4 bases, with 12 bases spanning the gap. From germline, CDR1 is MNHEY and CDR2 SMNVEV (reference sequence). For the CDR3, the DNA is TGTGCCAGCAGTTTGGGGCCCTCGGCAGAGACCCAGTACTTC. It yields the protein CASSLGPSAETQYF.

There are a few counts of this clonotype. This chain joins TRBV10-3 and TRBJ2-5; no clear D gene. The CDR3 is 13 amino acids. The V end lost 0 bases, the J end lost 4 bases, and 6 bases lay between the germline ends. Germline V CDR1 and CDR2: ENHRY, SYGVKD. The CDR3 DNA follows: TGTGCCATCAGTGAGTCGCCCGGAGAGACCCAGTACTTC. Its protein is CAISESPGETQYF.